Listed below are T cell receptor beta chains from one sample, sequenced in a study of blood T cell repertoires in COVID-19. Assay: immunoSEQ multiplex PCR; the TCRdb copy retains only in-frame clones and omits some. The sample carries approximately 300,000 clones, about nine tenths recorded once. What was sequenced was peripheral blood. These receptors were collected from a woman in her 30s with COVID-19, enrolled during active disease. The CDR3 runs from the conserved cysteine through the conserved F or W. D genes are given only for firm matches. Size is omitted from some rows. Given values are once, few, many or a class for expanded clones.

TRBJ2-1 NA 15 TRBD2 TRBV6-4 TGTGCCAGCAGACGGGAGGGTAATTCCTACAATGAGCAGTTCTTC CASRREGNSYNEQFF
TRBJ1-5 NA 14 TRBD1 TRBV6-5 TGTGCCAGCAGTAGGGGACAGGAGAATCAGCCCCAGCATTTT CASSRGQENQPQHF
TRBJ2-5 NA 12 NA TRBV30 TGTGCCTGGTATAGGGGTCCGGAGACCCAGTACTTC CAWYRGPETQYF
TRBJ2-5 NA 15 TRBD1 TRBV2 TGTGCCAGCAGTGTAGGGGGCAGGAGGCAAGAGACCCAGTACTTC CASSVGGRRQETQYF
TRBJ2-3 NA 17 NA TRBV18 TGTGCCAGCTCACCATGGCGGGGCGGGGTAAACGCAGATACGCAGTATTTT CASSPWRGGVNADTQYF
TRBJ2-1 NA 15 TRBD2 TRBV6-5 TGTGCCAGCAACCTTAGCGGGGGGGGGCCCAATGAGCAGTTCTTC CASNLSGGGPNEQFF
TRBJ2-1 NA 11 TRBD2 TRBV7-9 TGTGCCAGCAGCCCTGGGAGGGGGCAGTTCTTC CASSPGRGQFF
TRBJ2-7 NA 13 NA TRBV30 TGTGCCTGGAGTGTCTTGCGGTATTACGGGCAGTACTTC CAWSVLRYYGQYF
TRBJ2-1 NA 15 TRBD1 TRBV18 TGTGCCAGCTCCCGCGGACAGGGGGAATACAATGAGCAGTTCTTC CASSRGQGEYNEQFF
TRBJ2-5 once 14 NA TRBV27 TGTGCCAGCAGTAAACGACGACAGCAAGAGACCCAGTACTTC CASSKRRQQETQYF
TRBJ2-7 NA 14 NA TRBV27 TGTGCCAGCAGTTTGTTTCAGGGCATCCACGAGCAGTACTTC CASSLFQGIHEQYF
TRBJ2-7 NA 15 TRBD1 TRBV6-5 TGTGCCAGCAGCCTGGGACAGGGAGTACCCTACGAGCAGTACTTC CASSLGQGVPYEQYF
TRBJ2-1 NA 15 NA TRBV9 TGTGCCAGCAGCGACATGGTACAGGAATACAATGAGCAGTTCTTC CASSDMVQEYNEQFF
TRBJ2-5 NA 18 NA TRBV18 TGTGCCAGCTCACCACTCCCCCGGCTGGTGGGCTTTCAGGAGACCCAGTACTTC CASSPLPRLVGFQETQYF
TRBJ1-4 NA 15 NA TRBV7-9 TGTGCCAGCAGCTCTAGGGGGTTAACTAATGAAAAACTGTTTTTT CASSSRGLTNEKLFF
TRBJ2-1 NA 17 TRBD2 TRBV19 TGTGCCAGTAGTCCTAGACCAGCGGGAGGGCAATGGAATGAGCAGTTCTTC CASSPRPAGGQWNEQFF
TRBJ2-5 NA 17 TRBD1 TRBV7-3 TGTGCCAGCAGCCGGACAGGGGGACGGCGTGTCGGAGAGACCCAGTACTTC CASSRTGGRRVGETQYF
TRBJ2-7 NA 15 TRBD2 TRBV7-3 TGTGCCAGCAGCCCAACCCCGGGAGGCTCCTACGAGCAGTACTTC CASSPTPGGSYEQYF
TRBJ2-7 NA 14 TRBD2 TRBV19 TGTGCCAGTAGGGAGCGGGAGGGCCTCTACGAGCAGTACTTC CASREREGLYEQYF
TRBJ1-1 NA 13 TRBD1 TRBV19 TGTGCCAGTAGAAGACAGGGGAGGGGTGAAGCTTTCTTT CASRRQGRGEAFF